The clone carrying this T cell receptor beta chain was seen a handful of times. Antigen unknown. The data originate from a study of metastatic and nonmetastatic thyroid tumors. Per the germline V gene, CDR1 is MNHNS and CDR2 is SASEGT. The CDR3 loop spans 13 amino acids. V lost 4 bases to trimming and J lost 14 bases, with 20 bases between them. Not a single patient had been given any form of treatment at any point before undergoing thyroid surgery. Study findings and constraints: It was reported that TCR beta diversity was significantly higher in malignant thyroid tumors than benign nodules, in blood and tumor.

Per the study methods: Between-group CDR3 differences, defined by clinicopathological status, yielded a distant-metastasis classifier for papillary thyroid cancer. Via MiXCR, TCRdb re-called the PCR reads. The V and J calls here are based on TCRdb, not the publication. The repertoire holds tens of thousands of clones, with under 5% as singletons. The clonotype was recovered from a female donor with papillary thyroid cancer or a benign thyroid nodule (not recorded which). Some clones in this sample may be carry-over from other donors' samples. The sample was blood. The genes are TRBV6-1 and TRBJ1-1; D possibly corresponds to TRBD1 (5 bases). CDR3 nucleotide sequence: TGTGCCAGCAGTGGTCAGGGATTGACTGGAGCGTTCTTT. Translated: CASSGQGLTGAFF.